Listed below are T cell receptor beta chains from one sample, sequenced in a study of cytomegalovirus exposure and HLA in healthy donors. Using immunoSEQ multiplex PCR, the repertoire was profiled, and TCRdb retains in-frame clones only, with some absent. The table lists about 25,000 clones, just under 80% of them singletons, with about 4.2% in the top ten. The sequencing input was PBMCs. The receptors were gathered from a male donor in good health and CMV-seronegative. The CDR3 runs from the conserved cysteine through the conserved F or W. A D gene is named only where the DNA matches it firmly. For some rows the clone size is stated as once, few or many, or as a class when expanded; others skip it.

>TRBJ1-4|.|TRBV6-6|.
CASSYLGLEKLFF
TGTGCCAGCAGTTATCTCGGGTTGGAAAAACTGTTTTTT
>TRBJ1-2|TRBD1|TRBV19|few
CASRSVEWDRDLHGYTF
TGTGCCAGTAGATCCGTCGAATGGGACAGGGACCTCCATGGCTACACCTTC
>TRBJ1-1|.|TRBV7-9|.
CASSLVQRNTEAFF
TGTGCCAGCAGCTTAGTACAGAGGAACACTGAAGCTTTCTTT
>TRBJ1-2|.|TRBV2|.
CASSIAQVIFNGYTF
TGTGCCAGCAGTATTGCACAGGTTATCTTCAATGGCTACACCTTC
>TRBJ2-5|.|TRBV19|.
CASSIDDRPETQYF
TGTGCCAGTAGTATAGACGACAGGCCAGAGACCCAGTACTTC
>TRBJ1-4|TRBD1|TRBV27|once
CASSRLRDSREKLFF
TGTGCCAGCAGTCGCCTCAGGGACAGTCGGGAAAAACTGTTTTTT
>TRBJ1-1|TRBD1|TRBV7-9|few
CASQQAGTVNTEAFF
TGTGCCAGCCAACAAGCTGGGACAGTGAACACTGAAGCTTTCTTT
>TRBJ2-5|TRBD1|TRBV2|.
CASSSGQGPQETQYF
TGTGCCAGCAGTTCTGGACAGGGTCCCCAAGAGACCCAGTACTTC
>TRBJ1-2|TRBD1|TRBV7-8|.
CAIPDRGGYGYTF
TGTGCCATCCCGGACAGGGGAGGCTATGGCTACACCTTC
>TRBJ2-7|TRBD1|TRBV5-8|.
CASGDRGGKYF
TGTGCCAGCGGGGACAGGGGAGGCAAGTACTTC
>TRBJ2-1|.|TRBV27|.
CASSLMAHNEQFF
TGTGCCAGCAGTCTTATGGCCCACAATGAGCAGTTCTTC
>TRBJ2-7|TRBD1|TRBV10-3|.
CATTGNMYEQYF
TGTGCCACGACAGGGAATATGTACGAGCAGTACTTC
>TRBJ1-3|.|TRBV30|.
CAWSVLGSTSGNTIYF
TGTGCCTGGAGTGTATTGGGCAGCACCTCTGGAAACACCATATATTTT
>TRBJ2-1|.|TRBV6-5|.
CASSYGLAPSYNEQFF
TGTGCCAGCAGTTACGGGCTAGCTCCCTCCTACAATGAGCAGTTCTTC
>TRBJ1-5|TRBD1|TRBV7-8|.
CASSSDRGLQPQHF
TGTGCCAGCAGCTCGGACAGGGGTTTGCAGCCCCAGCATTTT
>TRBJ2-7|.|TRBV6-1|.
CASTNSYEQYF
TGTGCCAGCACTAACAGCTACGAGCAGTACTTC
>TRBJ1-2|TRBD1|TRBV5-1|.
CASSLPDRGPGYGYTF
TGCGCCAGCAGCTTGCCGGACAGGGGGCCGGGCTATGGCTACACCTTC
>TRBJ1-3|.|TRBV5-5|.
CASSRTDTIYF
TGTGCCAGCAGCCGTACAGACACCATATATTTT
>TRBJ2-2|.|TRBV7-9|.
CASSARTGQNTGELFF
TGTGCCAGCAGCGCACGAACGGGACAGAACACCGGGGAGCTGTTTTTT
>TRBJ2-5|TRBD2|TRBV28|.
CASIRGRGLAGGETQYF
TGTGCCAGCATTAGGGGTCGAGGACTAGCGGGAGGGGAGACCCAGTACTTC
>TRBJ1-6|TRBD1|TRBV6-5|few
CASSPWDRADSPLHF
TGTGCCAGCAGCCCCTGGGACAGGGCTGATTCACCCCTCCACTTT
>TRBJ2-5|.|TRBV6-5|once
CASRGLTVMKETQYF
TGTGCCAGCAGGGGCCTCACCGTGATGAAAGAGACCCAGTACTTC
>TRBJ2-7|TRBD2|TRBV5-5|.
CASEGSGEYEQYF
TGTGCCAGCGAGGGTAGCGGGGAGTACGAGCAGTACTTC
>TRBJ1-4|TRBD1|TRBV28|.
CASSSRTGGYEKLFF
TGTGCCAGCAGTTCAAGGACAGGGGGATACGAAAAACTGTTTTTT
>TRBJ2-7|TRBD1|TRBV6-5|.
CASSYGPTGYEQYF
TGTGCCAGCAGTTACGGCCCGACAGGGTACGAGCAGTACTTC
>TRBJ2-3|.|TRBV21-1|.
CAHRLAGGPWDTQYF
TGTGCCCATAGACTAGCGGGGGGGCCATGGGATACGCAGTATTTT
>TRBJ1-6|.|TRBV5-3|.
CARSLNWGVSPLHF
TGTGCCAGAAGCTTGAATTGGGGGGTCTCACCCCTCCACTTT
>TRBJ1-4|.|TRBV30|.
CAWSPSRGEKLFF
TGTGCCTGGAGCCCGAGCAGGGGTGAAAAACTGTTTTTT
>TRBJ2-7|TRBD2|TRBV28|.
CASSPGLANSYEQYF
TGTGCCAGCAGCCCGGGACTAGCGAATTCCTACGAGCAGTACTTC
>TRBJ1-2|.|TRBV4-1|.
CASSQGDTNSGYGYTF
TGCGCCAGCAGCCAAGGGGACACGAACTCCGGTTATGGCTACACCTTC
>TRBJ2-1|TRBD1|TRBV6-4|few
CASSEGTGGSEQFF
TGTGCCAGCAGTGAGGGTACAGGGGGCTCTGAGCAGTTCTTC